These 23 T cell receptor beta chains came from one sample sequenced in a study of cytomegalovirus exposure and HLA in healthy donors. A multiplex PCR was run with 60 Vbeta primers and 13 Jbeta primers. Method: immunoSEQ multiplex PCR; TCRdb's copy keeps in-frame clones and lacks some. The data contain 120,000 or so clones, under 90% of them singletons. The specimen sequenced was PBMCs. Receptors originate from a woman aged 40 to 49 in good health and CMV-seronegative.

This clone was counted between two and nine times. This sequence joins TRBV5-1 and TRBJ1-6; TRBD1 is a possible D gene (5 bases). Trimming took 6 bases from V and 10 from J, leaving 11 bases between them. There are 12 residues in the CDR3. Germline lookup yields CDR1 SGHRS and CDR2 YFSETQ. CDR3 region: CASTPGGSPLHF. The CDR3, as DNA: TGCGCCAGCACCCCCGGGGGATCACCCCTCCACTTT.

This clone was detected only once. The chain links TRBV5-6 to TRBJ2-5, with 7 bases fitting TRBD1. The end of the DNA aligns better with TRBJ2-7, so the J call may be wrong. Germline lookup yields CDR1 SGHDT and CDR2 YYEEEE. The CDR3 is made up of 14 amino acids. CDR3 DNA: TGTGCCAGCAGCTTGGTAGACAGGGACAACGAGCAGTACTTC. Its translation is CASSLVDRDNEQYF.

V is TRBV2 and J is TRBJ1-3; 7 bases fit TRBD1. Germline CDR1 reads SNHLY; CDR2 reads FYNNEI. J was trimmed by 4 bases and V by 7 bases; bases with no gene match: 13. The CDR3 length is 16 residues. This CDR3 reads CASKGDSPVGGNTIYF. CDR3 sequence (DNA): TGTGCCAGCAAAGGGGACAGCCCGGTTGGGGGAAACACCATATATTTT.

The rearrangement uses TRBV5-4 and TRBJ2-2; D gene unclear. The CDR3 runs 12 residues. Trimming left V 4 bases short and J 5 bases short, with 6 bases between. Germline V gene lookup returns CDR1 SGHNT and CDR2 YYREEE (reference sequence). The CDR3 region is CASSQTTGELFF. Here the CDR3 DNA reads TGTGCCAGCAGCCAGACTACCGGGGAGCTGTTTTTT. The whole variable domain, filled in from reference TRBV5-4 and TRBJ2-2, reads ETGVTQSPTHLIKTRGQQVTLRCSSQSGHNTVSWYQQALGQGPQFIFQYYREEENGRGNFPPRFSGLQFPNYSSELNVNALELDDSALYLCASSQTTGELFFGEGSRLTVL.

The sample holds one count of this clone. This chain uses TRBV21-1 with TRBJ2-7; the table assigns TRBD2, which was not confirmed against the DNA. TRBV21-1 is deemed a pseudogene. This CDR3 spans 17 amino acids. This CDR3 is CASSKSASGTHRYEQYF. For the CDR3, the DNA is TGTGCCAGCAGCAAAAGCGCATCCGGGACTCACCGTTACGAGCAGTACTTC.

The chain links TRBV7-9 to TRBJ1-2, with D possibly being TRBD1 (6 bases). The ends were cut back, 4 bases at V and 4 bases at J, with 19 bases in the middle. The CDR3 is 16 residues long. The V gene's germline CDR1 is SEHNR and CDR2 FQNEAQ (reference sequence). CDR3 protein: CASSSLGQTASYGYTF. The CDR3 coding sequence is TGTGCCAGCAGCTCACTGGGACAAACCGCTAGCTATGGCTACACCTTC.

CDR3 sequence reads: CASSASSYNSPLHF. The CDR3 DNA reads TGTGCCAGCAGTGCTAGCTCCTATAATTCACCCCTCCACTTT. This chain uses TRBV27 with TRBJ1-6; D uncertain. This CDR3 region has 14 residues. Trimming pared 5 bases from V and 0 bases from J, leaving 5 bases between. Germline V lookup: CDR1 MNHEY, CDR2 SMNVEV (reference sequence).

The chain has TRBV4-2 and TRBJ1-1, with D maybe TRBD1 (5 bases). Between the trimmed V and J ends, which lost 3 bases and 6 bases, there was a span of 17 bases. Germline V gives CDR1 LGHNA, CDR2 YNFKEQ. The CDR3 runs to 15 residues. This CDR3 reads CASSQYGGTSPEAFF. The CDR3 nucleotides read TGTGCCAGCAGCCAGTATGGAGGGACGAGCCCTGAAGCTTTCTTT.

The V gene is TRBV6-1, the J gene TRBJ1-5; no clear D. Trimming stripped 3 bases from V and 4 bases from J, with 10 bases between. Germline-derived CDR1 and CDR2 are MNHNS and SASEGT. CDR3 length: 14 residues. The CDR3 spells CASSEWQNNQPQHF. CDR3 bases: TGTGCCAGCAGTGAGTGGCAGAATAATCAGCCCCAGCATTTT.

The chain combines TRBV29-1 with TRBJ2-1, with a possible D match to TRBD2 (6 bases). V was shortened by 4 bases and J by 3 bases, with 10 bases between the two germline ends. CDR1 and CDR2 from the germline V gene are SQVTM and ANQGSEA. The CDR3 has 13 residues. CDR3 nucleotides: TGCAGCGTTGCACTAGCTAACTACAATGAGCAGTTCTTC. Translating it yields CSVALANYNEQFF.

The chain links TRBV18 to TRBJ2-3; TRBD2 aligns across 12 bases. V dropped 3 bases and J dropped 4; count of bases not matched to a gene: 8. CDR1 is KGHSH and CDR2 is LQKENI in the germline V gene. CDR3 length: 17 residues. The DNA of the CDR3 is TGTGCCAGCTCACCGGGGCTAGCGGGGGGGCCACCAGATACGCAGTATTTT. Translating it yields CASSPGLAGGPPDTQYF.

In nucleotides, the CDR3 is TGTGCCACCAGCCTCCCCCTCGGGGAACTCTCTGGGGCCAACGTCCTGACTTTC. Amino acid sequence: CATSLPLGELSGANVLTF. The chain uses TRBV15 and TRBJ2-6; the D gene is possibly TRBD2 (5 bases). Trimming shortened V by 5 bases and J by 0 bases, and 17 bases separated the two germline ends. Per the germline V gene, CDR1 is LNHNV and CDR2 is YYDKDF (reference sequence). CDR3 size: 18 residues.

The V gene is TRBV11-3, the J gene TRBJ1-3, with D perhaps matching TRBD1 (5 bases). The V end lost 5 bases, the J end lost 4 bases, and 12 bases lay between the germline ends. Germline V gene lookup returns CDR1 SGHNT and CDR2 YENEEA. The CDR3 runs to 14 residues. DNA for the CDR3: TGTGCCAGCAGCGCGACAGTCCACGGAAACACCATATATTTT. It translates to CASSATVHGNTIYF. The variable domain in full, completed from reference TRBV11-3 and TRBJ1-3, reads EAGVVQSPRYKIIEKKQPVAFWCNPISGHNTLYWYLQNLGQGPELLIRYENEEAVDDSQLPKDRFSAERLKGVDSTLKIQPAELGDSAVYLCASSATVHGNTIYFGEGSWLTVV.

This chain joins TRBV11-2 and TRBJ2-7, with 10 bases that match TRBD2. Losses at the gene ends were 3 bases for V and 3 bases for J; bases not matched to a gene: 5. CDR3 length: 15 amino acids. Per germline, CDR1 SGHAT and CDR2 FQNNGV. This CDR3 is CASSFESGGVYEQYF. The DNA for the CDR3 is TGTGCCAGCAGCTTCGAAAGCGGGGGGGTCTACGAGCAGTACTTC.

This clone was seen more than once but under ten times. In nucleotides, the CDR3 is TGTGCCAGCAGTAACAGGGTCAACACCATATATTTT. Its protein is CASSNRVNTIYF. The chain recombines TRBV6-1 with TRBJ1-3; TRBD1 is a possible D gene (6 bases). The CDR3 covers 12 residues. V was trimmed by 5 bases and J by 7 bases, leaving 9 bases between them. Germline values: CDR1 MNHNS, CDR2 SASEGT.

This sequence joins TRBV5-6 and TRBJ1-1, with D maybe TRBD1 (6 bases). This CDR3 comprises 13 residues. Germline V CDR1 and CDR2: SGHDT, YYEEEE. V was cut by 0 bases and J by 11 bases, with 14 bases left in between. The CDR3 coding sequence is TGTGCCAGCAGCTTGGTCAACAGGGCGGAGGCTTTCTTT. Translated: CASSLVNRAEAFF.

The J gene is TRBJ1-2, the V gene TRBV28; D remains ambiguous. The CDR3 sequence is 14 residues long. With 5 bases removed from V and 4 bases from J, the gap between germline ends came to 14 bases. CDR1 is MDHEN, CDR2 SYDVKM, per germline. The CDR3 reads CASSPTAVIYGYTF. In DNA, the CDR3 is TGTGCCAGCAGTCCAACCGCAGTCATCTATGGCTACACCTTC.

The V and J genes are TRBV5-6 and TRBJ1-1; D not resolved. Germline CDR1 is SGHDT and CDR2 is YYEEEE. This CDR3 region has 12 residues. Trimming pared 2 bases from V and 5 bases from J, leaving 7 bases between. CDR3 DNA sequence: TGTGCCAGCAGCTTTTTCGGGACTGAAGCTTTCTTT. Amino acids: CASSFFGTEAFF.

This clone was counted a few times. V usage is TRBV21-1 and J usage is TRBJ1-2. TRBV21-1 is listed as a pseudogene. The CDR3 is made up of 12 amino acids. The CDR3 reads CASTRVNYGYTF. The CDR3, as DNA: TGTGCCAGCACCCGAGTCAACTATGGCTACACCTTC.

The CDR3 spells CASSQRGGSYNEQFF. The CDR3 coding sequence is TGTGCCAGCAGCCAGCGGGGGGGCTCCTACAATGAGCAGTTCTTC. The J gene is TRBJ2-1, the V gene TRBV14, with 9 positions matching TRBD2. The germline V gene encodes CDR1 SGHDN and CDR2 FVKESK. V shed 3 bases and J 0 bases; nucleotides not matched to a gene: 0. The CDR3 consists of 15 residues.

The rearrangement uses TRBV9 and TRBJ2-2; 7 nucleotides match TRBD2. CDR3 length: 15 amino acids. Unmatched junction bases numbered 5, after V lost 0 bases and J lost 6 bases. Germline CDR1 reads SGDLS; CDR2 reads YYNGEE. The chain's CDR3 is CASSVDGGEAGELFF. The CDR3 region has the DNA TGTGCCAGCAGCGTAGATGGGGGGGAAGCCGGGGAGCTGTTTTTT.

The V gene is TRBV18, the J gene TRBJ2-2; 9 nucleotides agree with TRBD2. From germline, CDR1 is KGHSH and CDR2 LQKENI. The V segment lost 2 bases and the J segment 8 bases; nucleotides outside the gene matches: 9. The CDR3 has 16 residues. CDR3 in amino acids: CASSPAGGPRPGELFF. Here the CDR3 DNA reads TGTGCCAGCTCACCAGCGGGGGGGCCGCGCCCTGGGGAGCTGTTTTTT.

This clone was counted once. The chain employs TRBV9 and TRBJ2-1; maybe TRBD2 (6 bases). The CDR3 has 16 residues. Germline V lookup: CDR1 SGDLS, CDR2 YYNGEE. V gave up 0 bases and J gave up 1 base, with 11 bases separating them. The CDR3 loop is CASSVGGGVSYNEQFF. The CDR3 DNA reads TGTGCCAGCAGCGTAGGGGGCGGGGTTTCCTACAATGAGCAGTTCTTC.